Listed below are T cell receptor beta chains from one sample, sequenced in a study of radiation and T cells in renal cell carcinoma. The protocol was immunoSEQ multiplex PCR, while the TCRdb copy is restricted to in-frame clones and leaves out a portion. Of 120,000 to 150,000 clones in the sample, approximately 82% were seen once. The sample here was blood, taken from a patient whose treatment included radiotherapy and nephrectomy. These receptors were obtained from a woman aged 50 to 65 with renal cell carcinoma. Each CDR3 is given with its conserved first and last residue.

TRBV18	TRBJ1-5	CASSPGQPNQPQHF
TRBV10-2	TRBJ2-7	CASSEGYEQYF
TRBV6-1	TRBJ1-6	CASSEAGGSPLHF
TRBV2	TRBJ1-1	CASSPDFAMNTEAFF
TRBV2	TRBJ2-3	CAGGGDTQYF
TRBV10-3	TRBJ2-7	CAISERDYYEQYF
TRBV19	TRBJ2-1	CASSTPGGKINEQFF
TRBV2	TRBJ1-2	CASRKYRGGDYGYTF
TRBV7-9	TRBJ2-7	CASSPMGSSYEQYF
TRBV6-6	TRBJ2-7	CASRGQRYEQYF
TRBV6-6	TRBJ1-1	CASSARVNTEAFF
TRBV15	TRBJ1-3	CATTVLSGNTIYF
TRBV7-2	TRBJ1-2	CASSSNPTGVGGYTF
TRBV15	TRBJ1-2	CATSRGLDKNYGYTF
TRBV5-1	TRBJ2-7	CASSLGQVAYEQYF
TRBV19	TRBJ1-4	CASSVGTNEKLFF
TRBV10-2	TRBJ2-7	CASRSGVYEQYF
TRBV5-6	TRBJ1-5	CASSSYGGNQPQHF
TRBV6-5	TRBJ1-4	CASSYSTWGNEKLFF
TRBV28	TRBJ2-7	CASSPPGWVYEQYF
TRBV5-1	TRBJ2-7	CASREATYEQYF
TRBV9	TRBJ2-7	CASSLSPGTGDEQYF
TRBV7-9	TRBJ2-1	CASSSTTLYNEQFF
TRBV6-1	TRBJ2-2	CASIRTSGTGGELFF
TRBV30	TRBJ1-6	CAWRRDGSYNSPLHF
TRBV13	TRBJ2-3	CASSRMGIDALDTQYF
TRBV30	TRBJ1-6	CAWSIGQTNSPLHF
TRBV9	TRBJ2-5	CASSVTGIQETQYF
TRBV19	TRBJ2-2	CASRQQNGDTGELFF
TRBV14	TRBJ1-2	CASSQVLGPQSGYTF
TRBV4-3	TRBJ2-1	CASSQGNTGIDEQFF
TRBV30	TRBJ2-7	CAWSIGQAYEQYF
TRBV5-1	TRBJ2-7	CASSLQGASYEQYF
TRBV19	TRBJ2-3	CASSPQDRVTDTQYF
TRBV5-1	TRBJ2-1	CASSPGTSGSYEQFF
TRBV18	TRBJ1-4	CASSPSTHEKLFF
TRBV5-1	TRBJ2-3	CATKQGAMDTQYF
TRBV7-2	TRBJ2-1	CASSFGRGDEQFF
TRBV5-6	TRBJ1-5	CASSRYDRGSNQPQHF
TRBV30	TRBJ1-3	CAWRDRGHGGTIYF
TRBV9	TRBJ1-2	CASSVGQGAWYGYTF
TRBV6-5	TRBJ1-1	CASSRILSLNTEAFF
TRBV30	TRBJ1-2	CAWSVRTRGYTF
TRBV15	TRBJ1-5	CATRWDRGNNQPQHF
TRBV29-1	TRBJ2-7	CSVAVNRDAYEQYF
TRBV7-2	TRBJ1-1	CATLQTYQAFF
TRBV10-3	TRBJ1-1	CAIKGAPNTEAFF
TRBV27	TRBJ1-2	CASSLSQGHGYTF
TRBV27	TRBJ1-2	CASSFSGGGLYGYTF
TRBV6-5	TRBJ2-6	CASRGGVSGANVLTF
TRBV18	TRBJ1-3	CASSGQKKNSGNTIYF
TRBV15	TRBJ2-7	CATSQGGYDTYEQYF
TRBV15	TRBJ2-2	CATITGYDTGELFF
TRBV5-4	TRBJ1-4	CASSLAMEEKLFF
TRBV30	TRBJ1-2	CAWSPHTAYGYTF